This is a list of T cell receptor beta chains from one sample in a study of blood T cell repertoires in COVID-19. Profiling relied on immunoSEQ multiplex PCR, and the TCRdb table lists in-frame clones only, not all of them. Of approximately 140,000 clones in the sample, about four fifths are singletons; the top ten hold approximately 8.4%. The sequenced material came from peripheral blood. These receptors came from a human donor with acute or convalescent COVID-19. The donor label of this sample is uncertain. Both conserved end residues are part of each CDR3. Each record gives: V gene, J gene, clone size, D gene, CDR3 DNA, CDR3 protein. D genes are given only for firm matches. The size field is filled for only some rows; it gives once, few, many or a size class.

TRBV24-1	TRBJ1-6	.	TRBD1	TGTGCCACCACACAACAGGGGGCCCCTAATTCACCCCTCCACTTT	CATTQQGAPNSPLHF
TRBV15	TRBJ2-3	once	.	TGTGCCACCGCCGGGAGTTGGTCCACAGATACGCAGTATTTT	CATAGSWSTDTQYF
TRBV3-1/TRBV3-2	TRBJ2-2	.	TRBD1	TGTGCCAGCAGCCGTAACACAGGGGGTATTTCAACCGGGGAGCTGTTTTTT	CASSRNTGGISTGELFF
TRBV10-1	TRBJ2-1	.	.	TGCGCCAGCAGAGCAGGGATTGGGCCCAATGAGCAGTTCTTC	CASRAGIGPNEQFF
TRBV27	TRBJ2-7	.	TRBD2	TGTGCCAGCAGTTTCCCGGGACTAGCGGGGGCCCTTAACGAGCAGTACTTC	CASSFPGLAGALNEQYF
TRBV3-1/TRBV3-2	TRBJ1-2	.	.	TGTGCCAGCAGCCCACAATCGGGAAAAGCTAACTATGGCTACACCTTC	CASSPQSGKANYGYTF
TRBV12-3/TRBV12-4	TRBJ1-5	once	.	TGTGCCAGCAGTTTAAGTGTCAAGCTGATCCAGCATTTT	CASSLSVKLIQHF
TRBV7-9	TRBJ2-3	.	TRBD2	TGTGCCAGCAGCCCCTGGGCGGGGGTAAGAAGGGATACGCAGTATTTT	CASSPWAGVRRDTQYF
TRBV6-5	TRBJ1-2	.	TRBD1	TGTGCCAGCAGTTTGACAGGGGTGAATGGCTACACCTTC	CASSLTGVNGYTF
TRBV9	TRBJ1-5	.	.	TGTGCCAGCAGCGTAGTAGACGGAGAAAATCAGCCCCAGCATTTT	CASSVVDGENQPQHF
TRBV5-1	TRBJ2-3	.	TRBD1	TGCGCCAGCAGCTTGGGAGGGGGCGGAGATACGCAGTATTTT	CASSLGGGGDTQYF
TRBV4-1	TRBJ2-1	.	TRBD2	TGCGCCAGCAGCCAAGAAAGGCTAGCGGGGGGATACAATGAGCAGTTCTTC	CASSQERLAGGYNEQFF
TRBV3-1/TRBV3-2	TRBJ2-1	few	.	TGTGCCAGCAGCCAGTACATCCAGACCGGGGATGAGCAGTTCTTC	CASSQYIQTGDEQFF
TRBV19	TRBJ1-1	.	TRBD1	TGTGCCAGTAGTCTACAGGGGGCGTTAACTGAAGCTTTCTTT	CASSLQGALTEAFF
TRBV4-1	TRBJ1-5	.	.	TGCGCCAGCAGCCAAGAAGAATCAGATCAGCCCCAGCATTTT	CASSQEESDQPQHF